This entry concerns a single T cell receptor (beta chain). Its antigen is unknown. No base quality values were provided; no much bigger clone lies one nucleotide off. The sample comes from a study of CD8+ T cells in alopecia areata (dated by TCRdb to the late 2010s). Turning to the overall study: Treated patients were enrolled in an open-label pilot trial of oral tofacitinib at 5 to 10 mg twice daily for moderate-to-severe alopecia areata. Biopsies were taken from tofacitinib-treated patients at baseline and again at 4 and 24 weeks into treatment, and several of those patients also had a later scalp biopsy. Scalp clonality was compared across normal scalp (n=4), patchy alopecia areata scalp (n=8), and alopecia totalis/universalis scalp (n=8). In both human patients and the C3H/HeJ mouse model, the study applied high-throughput TCRbeta sequencing to look at T cell clonal expansion in alopecia areata. RNA came from the PAXgene miRNA kit for fixed scalp, the miRNeasy kit for PBMCs, and the RNeasy kit for mouse skin. TCRbeta CDR3 regions were amplified by immunoSEQ multiplex PCR using 35 Vbeta forward and 13 Jbeta reverse primers. Human TCRbeta sequencing covered scalp tissue and sorted CD4+ and CD8+ peripheral blood T cells from patchy and totalis/universalis alopecia areata patients and healthy controls. Tofacitinib was given for 6 to 18 months, followed by 6 months of follow-up off drug to assess delayed response and recurrence. Results the study describes overall, beyond this receptor: Scalp TCR repertoire analysis is complicated because resident alphabeta T cells in normal human skin are also sequenced, whereas mouse skin is dominated by gammadelta T cells. Shared TCR sequences between patients were less evident than in mice, which may be partly attributable to HLA diversity in the patient population. Lesional scalp, especially in alopecia totalis/universalis, showed higher clonality and more expanded CD8+ clones than normal scalp, suggesting antigenic drive.

The time point label on this specimen signifies: baseline before oral tofacitinib. Lesional scalp punch biopsies and peripheral blood were obtained from alopecia areata patients. PBMCs were separated by density centrifugation and stained for CD3, CD4 and CD8, after which CD4+ and CD8+ T cells were sorted on a FACSAria. Library preparation used the immunoSEQ multiplex PCR assay. RNA was extracted from all samples and reverse transcribed into cDNA as template for TCR sequencing. First-strand cDNA was synthesized using SuperScript III with a 2:1 mix of oligo-dT and random hexamers. A synthetic immune receptor repertoire was used to assess amplification bias, and residual bias was removed computationally. The paper's data handling went like this. Raw reads were preprocessed for error removal, and CDR3 was defined according to IMGT conventions as running from the conserved cysteine to phenylalanine. Clonality was computed by normalizing Shannon entropy by log2 of the number of productive unique TCRs and subtracting the result from 1. CD4 or CD8 identity of scalp clones was inferred by cross-referencing scalp TCRbeta sequences with sorted blood CD4 and CD8 repertoires. Entries here come from immuneACCESS through TCRdb and include only in-frame sequences with V and J called. Some clones fail to appear in such tables; in the studies checked, an unresolved V gene covers under half of the shortfall, and the cause of the remainder is unknown. That table is the source of V, J and clone size, and D and trimming were worked out from the DNA. In all, the sample holds under 70,000 clones, and roughly three fifths of those were seen once. The ten largest clones represent approximately 15% of the sample.

Via the germline V gene, CDR1 is MDHEN and CDR2 SYDVKM. The CDR3 covers 14 residues, taking in both the cysteine and the phenylalanine. The CDR3 DNA has 42 bases and is translated from base 1. The V and J ends are trimmed by 7 bases and 5 bases, leaving 17 bases between them. The clonotype was recovered from a human donor with alopecia areata. The sequence joins TRBV28 to TRBJ1-1; matching of 5 bases hints at TRBD1 as the D gene. This specimen was CD8+ T cells sorted from blood, taken at week 0. The CDR3 protein is CASKFMGGVTEAFF. The sequence in DNA is TGTGCCAGCAAGTTTATGGGAGGGGTTACTGAAGCTTTCTTT.